These T cell receptor beta chains were read from a single sample in a study of naive CD8 T cells in extremely preterm neonates. Data came from immunoSEQ multiplex PCR; TCRdb stores just in-frame clones and leaves some out. The sample includes over 3,500 clones, approximately 97% of them seen just once. Sequencing was done on a sample of naive CD8+ T cells from blood. The receptors were sampled from a human donor in good health. CDR3s include the opening cysteine and the closing phenylalanine or tryptophan. A D gene is named only where the DNA matches it firmly. Rows give clone size only sometimes, using once, few, many, or a class for an expanded clone.

TRBV4-3,.,.,TRBJ1-5,TGCGCCAGCAGCCAAGACAGATATAGCAATCAGCCCCAGCATTTT,CASSQDRYSNQPQHF
TRBV6-1,.,.,TRBJ2-1,TGTGCCAGCAGTCAGCAGGGGTGGACCAATGAGCAGTTCTTC,CASSQQGWTNEQFF
TRBV2,.,.,TRBJ2-7,TGTGCCAGCATCGAAAGTCCGCAGGGCTCCTACGAGCAGTACTTC,CASIESPQGSYEQYF
TRBV4-2,.,TRBD1,TRBJ2-3,TGTGCCAGCAGTCCCACAGGGGAAGGGGGCACAGATACGCAGTATTTT,CASSPTGEGGTDTQYF
TRBV11-2,.,TRBD2,TRBJ2-3,TGTGCCAGCAGCTATCTAGCGGGGGATGGTACAGATACGCAGTATTTT,CASSYLAGDGTDTQYF
TRBV7-9,.,.,TRBJ2-1,TGTGCCAGCAGCTTAGGGGGGGTTGTTGAGCAGTTCTTC,CASSLGGVVEQFF
TRBV29-1,.,.,TRBJ2-1,TGCAGCGTTGAAGGGGGCAGGGTATACGGTGAGCAGTTCTTC,CSVEGGRVYGEQFF
TRBV18,.,TRBD1,TRBJ2-2,TGTGCCAGCTCACGCGTGAAGGTGACAGGGCACACCGGGGAGCTGTTTTTT,CASSRVKVTGHTGELFF
TRBV4-3,.,.,TRBJ1-6,TGCGCCAGCAGCCAAGACAGCTCCTATAATTCACCCCTCCACTTT,CASSQDSSYNSPLHF
TRBV9,.,TRBD1,TRBJ2-1,TGTGCCAGCAGCGTAGCCGGACAGGGCGGTGATGAGCAGTTCTTC,CASSVAGQGGDEQFF
TRBV9,.,TRBD1,TRBJ2-7,TGTGCCAGCAGCCTCGGACAGGGTGCCTACGAGCAGTACTTC,CASSLGQGAYEQYF
TRBV12-5,.,.,TRBJ1-6,TGTGCTAGTGGTCCAGGGACTCTTTCACCCCTCCACTTT,CASGPGTLSPLHF
TRBV28,.,TRBD2,TRBJ2-3,TGTGCCAGTTACCCCCGGGGGGGGCGCACAGATACGCAGTATTTT,CASYPRGGRTDTQYF
TRBV9,.,TRBD2,TRBJ2-5,TGTGCCAGCAGCGGGGGACTAGCGGGCCTCCAAGAGACCCAGTACTTC,CASSGGLAGLQETQYF
TRBV19,.,TRBD1,TRBJ1-5,TGTGCCAGTAGTATAGGGGACAGGGCCAATCAGCCCCAGCATTTT,CASSIGDRANQPQHF
TRBV27,.,TRBD1,TRBJ2-1,TGTGCCAGCAGTCGGCGGGACAGGATCTACGATGAGCAGTTCTTC,CASSRRDRIYDEQFF
TRBV2,.,.,TRBJ2-2,TGTGCCAGCATGATCGGCGGGGAGCTGTTTTTT,CASMIGGELFF
TRBV5-6,.,TRBD1,TRBJ1-1,TGTGCCAGCAGACCCGGGACAGGGTTTTATGGCACTGAAGCTTTCTTT,CASRPGTGFYGTEAFF
TRBV5-1,.,.,TRBJ2-5,TGCGCCAGCAGCCCCACCCGAGGGCAACCAGAGACCCAGTACTTC,CASSPTRGQPETQYF
TRBV30,.,TRBD1,TRBJ2-7,TGTGCCGGGACAGGGAAAACCTACGAGCAGTACTTC,CAGTGKTYEQYF
TRBV6-5,once,TRBD2,TRBJ2-1,TGTGCCAGCAGTCCGGGGTACGCGGGGGATGAGCAGTTCTTC,CASSPGYAGDEQFF
TRBV15,.,TRBD2,TRBJ2-5,TGTGCCACCAGCAGCGCTAGCGGGGTCCAAGAGACCCAGTACTTC,CATSSASGVQETQYF
TRBV10-3,.,TRBD2,TRBJ2-3,TGTGCCATACTAGCGGGCGACACCTCGGAGGATACGCAGTATTTT,CAILAGDTSEDTQYF
TRBV5-5,.,TRBD1,TRBJ1-1,TGTGCCAGCAGCTCCAGAGGGACAGGGGAAACTGAAGCTTTCTTT,CASSSRGTGETEAFF
TRBV6-5,.,.,TRBJ1-2,TGTGCCAGCAGTCCTGAAGGGGGGGGTGGCTACACCTTC,CASSPEGGGGYTF
TRBV6-6,once,.,TRBJ2-3,TGTGCCAGCAGTTACGAGACAGATACGCAGTATTTT,CASSYETDTQYF
TRBV29-1,.,.,TRBJ1-1,TGCAGCGCGGAGGGTGGGAGCACTGAAGCTTTCTTT,CSAEGGSTEAFF
TRBV7-9,.,.,TRBJ1-2,TGTGCCAGCAGCTTTTTGGGGGCGGAGGGCTACACCTTC,CASSFLGAEGYTF
TRBV7-9,.,.,TRBJ2-3,TGTGCCAGCAGCCCCCGGGGTGGGGGGTCCATCACGCAGTATTTT,CASSPRGGGSITQYF
TRBV7-9,.,.,TRBJ2-1,TGTGCCAGCAGCTTACCTTCTCGGGGGGCGGATGAGCAGTTCTTC,CASSLPSRGADEQFF
TRBV9,.,.,TRBJ2-1,TGTGCCAGCAGCCGCACAGGGGAGCAGTTCTTC,CASSRTGEQFF
TRBV7-9,.,.,TRBJ1-5,TGTGCCAGCAGCTTATACTCCGGGGGGAACAATCAGCCCCAGCATTTT,CASSLYSGGNNQPQHF
TRBV5-8,few,.,TRBJ1-2,TGTGCCAGCAGCTTGATAGTCGGCTACACCTTC,CASSLIVGYTF
TRBV7-8,.,TRBD2,TRBJ2-3,TGTGCCAGCAGCAGGAAGCGGGGGGGCCAAGATACGCAGTATTTT,CASSRKRGGQDTQYF
TRBV2,.,.,TRBJ1-4,TGTGCCAGCGAAAACAGAATGGAAAAACTGTTTTTT,CASENRMEKLFF
TRBV5-4,.,TRBD1,TRBJ2-5,TGTGCCAGCAGCCGAGGGGGCTTAGGGGCTGGGGAGACCCAGTACTTC,CASSRGGLGAGETQYF
TRBV6-1,.,TRBD1,TRBJ1-2,TGTGCCAGCAGTGAAGGGACAGGGCGTGGCTATGGCTACACCTTC,CASSEGTGRGYGYTF
TRBV7-9,.,TRBD2,TRBJ2-1,TGTGCCAGCAGCTTAGGCGGGGGGGGGAATGAGCAGTTCTTC,CASSLGGGGNEQFF
TRBV6-1,.,.,TRBJ1-2,TGTGCCAGCAGTGAAGGCGACTGGTGGAACTATGGCTACACCTTC,CASSEGDWWNYGYTF
TRBV5-1,.,TRBD2,TRBJ2-1,TGCGCCAGCAGCTTGGCCAGCCTAGCGGGGGCCTCTTCCTACAATGAGCAGTTCTTC,CASSLASLAGASSYNEQFF
TRBV13,.,.,TRBJ2-3,TGTGCCAGCAGCCCCCGGGGCAGGGGGGTCACAGATACGCAGTATTTT,CASSPRGRGVTDTQYF
TRBV27,.,TRBD1,TRBJ1-5,TGTGCCAGCAGCCCCCCCCGGGACAGGGGGATGGATGGCAATCAGCCCCAGCATTTT,CASSPPRDRGMDGNQPQHF
TRBV7-9,.,.,TRBJ1-1,TGTGCCAGCAGCTTAGAGACAAACGTACCCGAACCCACTGAAGCTTTCTTT,CASSLETNVPEPTEAFF
TRBV7-9,.,TRBD2,TRBJ2-1,TGTGCCAGCAGCTCTCCGGGACTAGCGGCCTTAAGCTCCTACAATGAGCAGTTCTTC,CASSSPGLAALSSYNEQFF
TRBV7-8,.,.,TRBJ1-5,TGTGCCAGCAGCTTAAACCCCAGGAATCAGCCCCAGCATTTT,CASSLNPRNQPQHF